This T cell receptor (beta chain) was obtained from a study of blood T cell repertoires in COVID-19. The overall study: COVID-19 samples, acute and convalescent, were from the United States, Italy and Spain. Sources were T cells, B-cell-depleted T cells, or PBMCs; the material itself was cDNA or gDNA.

V lost 9 bases to trimming and J lost 7 bases, with 19 bases between them. Per the germline V gene, CDR1 is MDHEN and CDR2 is SYDVKM. There are 13 residues in the CDR3. Sequenced by immunoSEQ multiplex PCR; TCRdb stores in-frame clones only, minus some. This table holds approximately 350,000 clones, roughly four fifths found once. Resolution of symptoms, clearance, or two negative PCRs was present in recovered Cohort 3 donors. The chain recombines TRBV28 with TRBJ2-7; weak D call: TRBD2 (5 bases). The sequence was collected from a woman aged 45-65 years who had recovered from COVID-19. The sample consisted of PBMCs or T cells enriched from blood (not recorded which). For the CDR3, the DNA is TGTGCCAGTAGGACTCCCCAAGTACGGGAGCAGTACTTC. Its translation: CASRTPQVREQYF.